Below, one T cell receptor beta chain is given with its context. These data are taken from a study of blood T cell repertoires in COVID-19. Study as a whole: From the United States, Italy and Spain came samples of acute and convalescent COVID-19. PBMCs, B-cell-depleted T cells, or T cells provided the cDNA or gDNA that made up the material.

Per the original methods: Nucleated cell counts were estimated from reference gene primer amplification. Assay used: immunoSEQ multiplex PCR; TCRdb lists only in-frame clones, some missing. The V and J calls and the clone size are those of that table, but D and trimming were determined from the DNA. The sample lists 110,000 to 150,000 clones; roughly 91% were seen once. Germline V gene sequence: CDR1 LGHNA, CDR2 YNFKEQ. The CDR3 has 18 amino acids. V was cut by 0 bases and J by 3 bases, with 21 bases left in between. Sequenced sample: peripheral blood. The genes are TRBV4-2 and TRBJ2-7; D is possibly TRBD2 (5 bases). This receptor was obtained from a man in his sixties with active or convalescent COVID-19. The CDR3 sequence: CASSQEVDVGLTHYEQYF. In DNA, the CDR3 is TGTGCCAGCAGCCAAGAGGTAGACGTAGGACTTACACACTACGAGCAGTACTTC.